Presented here are 30 T cell receptor beta chains from one specimen sequenced in a study of T-cell memory formation after mild COVID-19. MiXCR was run by TCRdb on the 5' RACE reads, yielding one entry per CDR3 protein. Here the sample spans about 320,000 distinct CDR3 sequences, roughly 13% being singletons. The sequenced sample consisted of PBMCs or a T cell subset sorted from them (not recorded which). Every receptor here comes from a man aged 18 to 29 who had mild COVID-19 (a few samples of this study predate the infection). Cell type and time point are not known.

This clonotype was observed a few times. The chain combines TRBV5-5 with TRBJ1-4; unclear D gene. Looked up from germline, CDR1 is SGHKS and CDR2 is YYEKEE (reference sequence). CDR3 length: 15 amino acids. V gave up 1 base and J gave up 4 bases, with 11 bases separating them. The CDR3 DNA reads as TGTGCCAGCAGCTTGCAGCGTCTCCATAATGAAAAACTGTTTTTT. As protein: CASSLQRLHNEKLFF.

This clonotype was counted between two and nine times. The chain links TRBV14 to TRBJ2-7, with D perhaps matching TRBD2 (5 bases). Germline CDR1 is SGHDN and CDR2 is FVKESK. This CDR3 has 16 amino acids. Trimming removed 2 bases from V and 3 bases from J, with 17 bases in between. The CDR3 region is CASSQLPDGRDYEQYF. The CDR3 DNA reads TGTGCCAGCAGCCAACTCCCTGATGGGAGAGACTACGAGCAGTACTTC.

This clonotype was seen repeatedly, ten times or more. The chain joins TRBV29-1 to TRBJ1-1; 10 positions agree with TRBD1. Germline V gene lookup returns CDR1 SQVTM and CDR2 ANQGSEA. The CDR3 spans 13 residues. The V segment lost 7 bases and the J segment 4 bases; nucleotides outside the gene matches: 6. The CDR3 reads CSAGQGVATEAFF. CDR3 coding DNA: TGCAGCGCAGGACAGGGGGTAGCCACTGAAGCTTTCTTT.

The table lists this clonotype with a few counts. The V and J genes are TRBV11-2 and TRBJ2-3; 9 bases fit TRBD1. J lost 4 bases, V lost 4 bases, and 3 bases had no gene match. CDR1 and CDR2 (germline): SGHAT, FQNNGV. The CDR3 sequence is 14 residues long. The CDR3 coding sequence is TGTGCCAGCAGCTGGGACAGGGCCGCAGATACGCAGTATTTT. Its translation: CASSWDRAADTQYF.

The V and J genes are TRBV7-8 and TRBJ2-7; D gene uncertain. The germline gives CDR1 SGHVS, CDR2 FQNEAQ. Trimming shortened V by 1 base and J by 2 bases, and 12 bases separated the two germline ends. The CDR3 runs 15 residues. CDR3 bases: TGTGCCAGCAGCTTAGGAGCCAGCCCACCCTACGAGCAGTACTTC. It translates to CASSLGASPPYEQYF.

The V and J genes are TRBV20-1 and TRBJ1-1, with D hard to call. The CDR3 consists of 15 residues. Per the germline V gene, CDR1 is DFQATT and CDR2 is SNEGSKA (reference sequence). Trimming removed 0 bases at V and 0 bases at J, with 11 bases between. Here the CDR3 reads CSARDLRELNTEAFF. CDR3 coding DNA: TGCAGTGCTAGAGATCTGAGAGAGTTGAACACTGAAGCTTTCTTT.

This clonotype was seen a few times. The rearrangement uses TRBV6-5 and TRBJ2-1; D gene unclear. CDR1 and CDR2 (germline): MNHEY, SVGAGI. The CDR3 is 13 residues long. The V end lost 7 bases, the J end lost 5 bases, and 12 bases lay between the germline ends. Here the CDR3 DNA reads TGTGCCAGCAATCGGGCTGGGCACAATGAGCAGTTCTTC. It translates to CASNRAGHNEQFF.

This sequence joins TRBV6-1 and TRBJ2-2; no clear D gene. The V end lost 6 bases, the J end lost 2 bases, and 10 bases lay between the germline ends. CDR1 and CDR2 (germline): MNHNS, SASEGT. The CDR3 sequence is 14 residues long. DNA for the CDR3: TGTGCCAGCAGCGCCCGTAGAAACACCGGGGAGCTGTTTTTT. It encodes CASSARRNTGELFF.

This clonotype was seen a few times. The genes are TRBV5-1 and TRBJ2-3; no firm D call. CDR3 size: 16 residues. Germline V gene data show CDR1 as SGHRS and CDR2 as YFSETQ. Deletions cut 0 bases from V and 0 bases from J, with 11 bases between. CDR3: CASSLVVRTSTDTQYF. In DNA, the CDR3 is TGCGCCAGCAGCTTGGTAGTCAGAACTAGCACAGATACGCAGTATTTT.

This clonotype turned up a few times. This chain connects TRBV15 to TRBJ2-4; 7 bases map to TRBD2. J was trimmed by 10 bases and V by 0 bases; bases with no gene match: 3. The CDR3 consists of 13 residues. Germline V gives CDR1 LNHNV, CDR2 YYDKDF (reference sequence). CDR3 DNA sequence: TGTGCCACCAGCAGAGATCGGGGGGAAATTCAGTACTTC. It encodes CATSRDRGEIQYF.

This clonotype showed up just a few times. The V call is TRBV7-6, the J call TRBJ1-3; D not certain. Per germline, CDR1 SGHVS and CDR2 FNYEAQ. The V end lost 2 bases, the J end lost 0 bases, and 8 bases lay between the germline ends. This CDR3 comprises 15 residues. The chain's CDR3 is CASSLLEHSGNTIYF. Written as DNA, the CDR3 is TGTGCCAGCAGCTTACTTGAGCACTCTGGAAACACCATATATTTT. Filled out from reference TRBV7-6 and TRBJ1-3, the complete variable domain reads GAGVSQSPRYKVTKRGQDVALRCDPISGHVSLYWYRQALGQGPEFLTYFNYEAQQDKSGLPNDRFSAERPEGSISTLTIQRTEQRDSAMYRCASSLLEHSGNTIYFGEGSWLTVV.

The chain uses TRBV2 and TRBJ2-3, with a possible D match to TRBD2 (5 bases). The CDR3 covers 14 residues. Germline CDR1 is SNHLY and CDR2 is FYNNEI. Trimming stripped 6 bases from V and 2 bases from J, with 12 bases between. CDR3 bases: TGTGCCAGCAGGGTTAGGACTTCCACAGATACGCAGTATTTT. It encodes CASRVRTSTDTQYF.

This clonotype was counted ten times or more. The chain joins TRBV6-2 or TRBV6-3 to TRBJ1-1; TRBD1 agrees at 8 bases. Germline V gene sequence: CDR1 MNHEY, CDR2 SVGEGT. The V gene end was trimmed by 6 bases and the J gene end by 5 bases; junction bases not matched to a gene: 8. CDR3 length equals 14 residues. The CDR3 bases are TGTGCCAGCAGCCGTGGACAGGGAGGGACTGAAGCTTTCTTT. Its protein is CASSRGQGGTEAFF.

The chain employs TRBV11-2 and TRBJ2-1; 9 bases match TRBD2. Germline assignment: CDR1 SGHAT and CDR2 FQNNGV. Trimming took 4 bases from V and 9 from J; bases not matched to a gene: 10. This CDR3 is built from 15 residues. The CDR3 loop reads CASSSVAGGQSEQFF. The DNA of the CDR3 is TGTGCCAGCAGCTCGGTGGCGGGGGGGCAGAGTGAGCAGTTCTTC.

This clonotype has more than one count but fewer than ten. The chain carries TRBV20-1 and TRBJ1-1, with 7 bases matching TRBD1. This CDR3 contains 15 residues. Trimming removed 1 base from V and 4 bases from J; junction bases left unmatched: 9. CDR1 is DFQATT and CDR2 is SNEGSKA in the germline V gene (reference sequence). The CDR3 sequence is CSARVRAGGGTEAFF. The CDR3 nucleotides read TGCAGTGCTAGAGTAAGGGCAGGGGGTGGCACTGAAGCTTTCTTT.

This clonotype showed up just a few times. The genes are TRBV9 and TRBJ2-3; the D call may be TRBD1 or TRBD2 (5 bases each). This CDR3 is 15 amino acids long. Trimming shortened V by 4 bases and J by 3 bases, and 15 bases separated the two germline ends. Germline V CDR1 and CDR2: SGDLS, YYNGEE. The CDR3 DNA reads TGTGCCAGCAGCACCTTGGGACGCCGGACAGATACGCAGTATTTT. As protein: CASSTLGRRTDTQYF.

J is TRBJ2-2 and V is TRBV15; D not certain. Trimming left V 7 bases short and J 4 bases short, with 7 bases between. Germline V gives CDR1 LNHNV, CDR2 YYDKDF (reference sequence). The CDR3 consists of 12 residues. The CDR3 DNA sequence: TGTGCCACCAAGAGTCCCACCGGGGAGCTGTTTTTT. Translating it yields CATKSPTGELFF.

This clonotype was observed a handful of times. The rearrangement joins TRBV7-6 to TRBJ1-1; D gene ambiguous. The CDR3 loop spans 12 amino acids. The germline V gene encodes CDR1 SGHVS and CDR2 FNYEAQ. The V end lost 1 base, the J end lost 11 bases, and 11 bases lay between the germline ends. The CDR3 here is CASSLDGSRAFF. For the CDR3, the DNA is TGTGCCAGCAGCTTAGATGGAAGCCGGGCTTTCTTT.

The gene calls are TRBV6-2 or TRBV6-3 and TRBJ1-6; no reliable D call. The CDR3 is 13 residues long. In germline, CDR1 is MNHEY, CDR2 SVGEGT. V gave up 7 bases and J gave up 10 bases, with 14 bases separating them. CDR3 sequence: CASNNLKKSPLHF. CDR3 nucleotides: TGTGCCAGCAATAATTTAAAGAAATCACCCCTCCACTTT.

The genes are TRBV4-3 and TRBJ1-1; D is unclear. Germline V lookup: CDR1 LGHNA, CDR2 YSLEER. Trimming left V 1 base short and J 2 bases short, with 8 bases between. This CDR3 region has 14 residues. The CDR3: CASSQAGFNTEAFF. Written as DNA, the CDR3 is TGCGCCAGCAGCCAAGCGGGGTTCAACACTGAAGCTTTCTTT.

This clonotype came up a few times. CDR3 residues: CASSLGGARSEQYV. The CDR3 region has the DNA TGTGCCAGCAGCTTGGGGGGAGCTCGGAGCGAGCAGTACGTC. The rearrangement links TRBV7-9 to TRBJ2-7; D is perhaps TRBD2 (6 bases). Per the germline V gene, CDR1 is SEHNR and CDR2 is FQNEAQ (reference sequence). Deletions cut 3 bases from V and 6 bases from J, with 15 bases between. This CDR3 comprises 14 residues.

This clonotype showed up just a few times. The J gene is TRBJ2-7, the V gene TRBV20-1; perhaps TRBD2 as D (6 bases). Trimming took 5 bases from V and 7 from J, leaving 15 bases between them. This CDR3 spans 12 amino acids. Germline CDR1 is DFQATT and CDR2 is SNEGSKA (reference sequence). The CDR3 DNA is TGCAGTGCTCGGGCCCCCGGAGGGGAGCAGTACGTC. This sequence encodes CSARAPGGEQYV.

The chain recombines TRBV12-3 or TRBV12-4 with TRBJ1-5; no firm D call. Trimming cost V 3 bases and J 7 bases, with 13 bases left between them. The CDR3 consists of 14 residues. The CDR3 is CASSFFEGGQPQHF. The CDR3 DNA sequence: TGTGCCAGCAGTTTTTTTGAGGGAGGGCAGCCCCAGCATTTT.

The chain combines TRBV20-1 with TRBJ1-5, with a possible D match to TRBD1 (5 bases). Germline CDR1 and CDR2: DFQATT and SNEGSKA (reference sequence). The CDR3 length is 13 residues. V lost 3 bases and J 7 bases, leaving 13 bases between the germline ends. Written as DNA, the CDR3 is TGCAGTGCTAGGGAGCGTGCAGGGCAGCCCCAGCATTTT. It codes for CSARERAGQPQHF.

The rearrangement uses TRBV6-5 and TRBJ2-5; 8 bases fit TRBD2. V shed 0 bases and J 5 bases; nucleotides not matched to a gene: 2. The CDR3 loop spans 14 amino acids. Per the germline V gene, CDR1 is MNHEY and CDR2 is SVGAGI. The CDR3, as DNA: TGTGCCAGCAGTTACTCGGGACTAGGGGAGACCCAGTACTTC. Translating gives CASSYSGLGETQYF.

This clonotype was recorded a few times. The chain carries TRBV3-1 and TRBJ2-3; the D is unclear. CDR1 and CDR2 from the germline V gene are LGHDT and YNNKEL (reference sequence). The V end lost 0 bases, the J end lost 5 bases, and 12 bases lay between the germline ends. The CDR3 totals 15 residues. The CDR3: CASSQDLVFGDTQYF. The CDR3 region has the DNA TGTGCCAGCAGCCAAGATTTGGTCTTCGGAGATACGCAGTATTTT.

This clonotype has ten or more counts. The chain couples TRBV4-1 to TRBJ1-1; D ambiguous. Germline CDR1 and CDR2: MGHRA and YSYEKL. The V and J ends lost 7 bases and 1 base respectively, with 16 bases between them. This CDR3 has 15 residues. CDR3 bases: TGCGCCAGCAATTATAGGGTCGGGCGGAACACTGAAGCTTTCTTT. This codes for CASNYRVGRNTEAFF.

In this sample, this clonotype turned up a few times. V gene TRBV7-8 combines with J gene TRBJ2-2; D not certain. CDR1 SGHVS and CDR2 FQNEAQ come from the germline V gene. V was cut by 1 base and J by 2 bases, with 5 bases left in between. The CDR3 contains 14 residues. The CDR3 reads CASSLGVNTGELFF. The CDR3 nucleotides are TGTGCCAGCAGCTTAGGGGTTAACACCGGGGAGCTGTTTTTT.

In this sample, this clonotype turned up once. The rearrangement joins TRBV6-1 to TRBJ1-1; D is possibly TRBD1 (6 bases). The CDR3 spans 14 residues. Trimming took 8 bases from V and 1 from J, leaving 14 bases between them. Looked up from germline, CDR1 is MNHNS and CDR2 is SASEGT. The CDR3 DNA reads TGTGCCAGCCCCGATGTCAGGGGGAACACTGAAGCTTTCTTT. This translates into CASPDVRGNTEAFF.

This clonotype has only a few counts. The rearrangement links TRBV6-2 or TRBV6-3 to TRBJ2-7, with D possibly matching TRBD1 (5 bases). The germline V gene encodes CDR1 MNHEY and CDR2 SVGEGT. The ends were cut back, 7 bases at V and 3 bases at J, with 7 bases in the middle. The CDR3 runs 11 residues. CDR3 nucleotide sequence: TGTGCCAGCACTGACAGCTACGAGCAGTACTTC. Translating it yields CASTDSYEQYF.